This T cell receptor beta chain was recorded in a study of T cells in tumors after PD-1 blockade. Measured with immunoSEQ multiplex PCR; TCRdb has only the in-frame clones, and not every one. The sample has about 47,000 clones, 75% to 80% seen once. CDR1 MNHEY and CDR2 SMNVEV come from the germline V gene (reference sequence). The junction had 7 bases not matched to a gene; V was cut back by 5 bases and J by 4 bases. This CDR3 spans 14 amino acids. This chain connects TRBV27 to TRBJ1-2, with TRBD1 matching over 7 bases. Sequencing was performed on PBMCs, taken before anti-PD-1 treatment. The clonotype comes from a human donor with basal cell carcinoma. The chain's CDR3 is CASSTTGTGYGYTF. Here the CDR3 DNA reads TGTGCCAGCAGTACGACAGGGACGGGCTATGGCTACACCTTC.